The next 16 T cell receptor beta chains were all read from a single sample in a study of the immune and genomic landscape of osteosarcoma (dated by TCRdb to 2020 to 2021). Libraries were built with the immunoSEQ multiplex PCR assay. The immuneACCESS repertoire file appears here via TCRdb, limited to in-frame rearrangements. These files lack a portion of the clones; in checked studies, under half of the deficit traces to unresolved V genes, and the cause of the others is not known. The sample table lists a few hundred clones, approximately 80% of them with a count of one. The ten largest account for around 12% of the sample. Sequenced sample: metastatic tumor tissue from the scapula. According to the study, the label for this sample's cell subset or site signals: lung metastasis of osteosarcoma. These receptors originate from a girl aged 10 to 17 with osteosarcoma. The age is the age at diagnosis.

This sequence joins TRBV15 and TRBJ1-5; D uncertain. This CDR3 comprises 14 residues. The V end lost 5 bases, the J end lost 7 bases, and 15 bases lay between the germline ends. Germline V CDR1 and CDR2: LNHNV, YYDKDF (reference sequence). The chain's CDR3 is CATSGRQGRQPQHF. The CDR3 nucleotides read TGTGCCACCAGCGGCCGACAAGGAAGACAGCCCCAGCATTTT.

This clone was recorded once. J is TRBJ1-2 and V is TRBV6-1; 7 bases line up with TRBD1. This CDR3 is built from 14 residues. V shed 6 bases and J 5 bases; nucleotides not matched to a gene: 9. Germline V gives CDR1 MNHNS, CDR2 SASEGT. The CDR3 region is CASRRTGELYGYTF. Here the CDR3 DNA reads TGTGCCAGCAGGCGGACAGGAGAACTTTATGGCTACACCTTC.

The chain joins TRBV19 to TRBJ2-3; 8 bases agree with TRBD2. Unmatched junction bases numbered 21, after V lost 5 bases and J lost 8 bases. This CDR3 region has 18 residues. Germline V gene lookup returns CDR1 LNHDA and CDR2 SQIVND (reference sequence). In DNA form, the CDR3 reads TGTGCCAGTAGTCCCTCTAGTAAAGCGGGAGTTCCCTGGGGTACGCAGTATTTT. Protein sequence: CASSPSSKAGVPWGTQYF. The full variable domain, in which reference TRBV19 and TRBJ2-3 provide the parts outside the CDR3, is DGGITQSPKYLFRKEGQNVTLSCEQNLNHDAMYWYRQDPGQGLRLIYYSQIVNDFQKGDIAEGYSVSREKKESFPLTVTSAQKNPTAFYLCASSPSSKAGVPWGTQYFGPGTRLTVL.

V is TRBV10-1 and J is TRBJ1-2; D ambiguous. The germline CDR1 and CDR2 sequences are WNHNN and SYGVQD (reference sequence). V was clipped by 3 bases and J by 6 bases, with 5 bases between them. The CDR3 runs 11 residues. The CDR3 protein is CASSDGDGYTF. CDR3 nucleotide sequence: TGCGCCAGCAGTGATGGGGATGGCTACACCTTC.

This chain uses TRBV28 with TRBJ2-7, with TRBD2 identical over 8 bases. The trim removed 5 bases at V and 2 bases at J, leaving 5 bases unmatched. Germline loops: CDR1 MDHEN, CDR2 SYDVKM. CDR3 length equals 14 residues. This CDR3 is CASSPSGGAYEQYF. The CDR3 DNA follows: TGTGCCAGCAGTCCCTCCGGGGGGGCCTACGAGCAGTACTTC.

The V and J genes are TRBV11-3 and TRBJ2-7; possibly TRBD2 for D (5 bases). Germline CDR1 and CDR2: SGHNT and YENEEA. The V end was cut by 1 base, the J end by 4 bases, with 11 bases between. The CDR3 consists of 14 residues. The CDR3 coding sequence is TGTGCCAGCAGCTTAGGTGGGAGTCAGTACGAGCAGTACTTC. It specifies CASSLGGSQYEQYF.

The genes are TRBV2 and TRBJ2-7; possibly TRBD1 or TRBD2 for D (6 bases each). With 3 bases removed from V and 8 bases from J, the gap between germline ends came to 17 bases. This CDR3 contains 14 residues. Germline CDR1 is SNHLY and CDR2 is FYNNEI. DNA for the CDR3: TGTGCCAGCAGTGAGGGCGTACAGGGCGGGAAGCAGTACTTC. Translated, it gives CASSEGVQGGKQYF.

The V call is TRBV28, the J call TRBJ1-2; the D is unclear. The germline gives CDR1 MDHEN, CDR2 SYDVKM. CDR3 length: 13 residues. Trimming removed 7 bases from V and 7 bases from J, with 16 bases in between. The CDR3 DNA reads TGTGCCAGCAAACGACCGGATTCGGGTGGCTACACCTTC. Translating it yields CASKRPDSGGYTF.

This clone was detected only a few times. The chain links TRBV29-1 to TRBJ1-1; TRBD1 might be the D (5 bases). The V gene's germline CDR1 is SQVTM and CDR2 ANQGSEA. The CDR3 runs to 13 residues. Trimming shortened V by 7 bases and J by 6 bases, and 18 bases separated the two germline ends. The CDR3 sequence: CSARLGEGAEAFF. DNA for the CDR3: TGCAGCGCAAGATTGGGGGAGGGCGCTGAAGCTTTCTTT.

The chain joins TRBV7-9 to TRBJ1-5, with D perhaps TRBD1 (5 bases). The CDR3 consists of 14 residues. CDR1 is SEHNR, CDR2 FQNEAQ, per germline (reference sequence). Trimming removed 3 bases at V and 6 bases at J, with 12 bases between. The DNA for the CDR3 is TGTGCCAGCAGCTTTCAAGGGGATCGTCAGCCCCAGCATTTT. The encoded protein is CASSFQGDRQPQHF.

The chain recombines TRBV28 with TRBJ1-2; 11 positions agree with TRBD1. J was trimmed by 5 bases and V by 7 bases; bases with no gene match: 6. Germline CDR1 is MDHEN and CDR2 is SYDVKM. This CDR3 region has 14 residues. The CDR3 DNA is TGTGCCAGCACCATAGGACAGGGGGCGTATGGCTACACCTTC. Amino acids: CASTIGQGAYGYTF.

The chain recombines TRBV7-9 with TRBJ2-1; D gene uncertain. V was clipped by 5 bases and J by 5 bases, with 13 bases between them. Germline values: CDR1 SEHNR, CDR2 FQNEAQ (reference sequence). This CDR3 spans 14 amino acids. The CDR3 DNA reads as TGTGCCAGCAGCCCTTCGGGCTTTCACAATGAGCAGTTCTTC. Translation: CASSPSGFHNEQFF.

J is TRBJ2-5 and V is TRBV25-1; the D gene is possibly TRBD1 (6 bases). This CDR3 region has 13 residues. The V end was cut by 7 bases, the J end by 14 bases, with 23 bases between. The germline V gene encodes CDR1 MGHDK and CDR2 SYGVNS. The CDR3 coding sequence is TGTGCCAGCACCCTGGACAGTCCCTACGAGCAATACTTC. This translates into CASTLDSPYEQYF.

The chain uses TRBV18 and TRBJ2-5; D gene ambiguous. The V gene lost 0 bases and the J gene lost 4 bases, with 15 bases spanning the gap. Germline loops: CDR1 KGHSH, CDR2 LQKENI. The length of the CDR3 is 16 residues. The CDR3 here is CASSPPASLRGETQYF. Here the CDR3 DNA reads TGTGCCAGCTCACCACCAGCCAGCTTACGAGGAGAGACCCAGTACTTC.

The rearrangement uses TRBV5-5 and TRBJ2-1; D tentatively reads TRBD1 or TRBD2 (6 bases each). The CDR3 totals 15 residues. Germline V lookup: CDR1 SGHKS, CDR2 YYEKEE (reference sequence). V gave up 0 bases and J gave up 7 bases, with 14 bases separating them. The CDR3 spells CASSLVGGDGNEQFF. CDR3 nucleotides: TGTGCCAGCAGCTTGGTGGGGGGCGATGGGAATGAGCAGTTCTTC.

This rearrangement joins TRBV5-4 to TRBJ2-2, with no clear D. Per germline, CDR1 SGHNT and CDR2 YYREEE (reference sequence). This CDR3 has 14 amino acids. The V gene lost 3 bases and the J gene lost 6 bases, with 12 bases spanning the gap. This CDR3 reads CASSSDMSAGELFF. The CDR3 DNA is TGTGCCAGCAGCTCAGATATGTCGGCCGGGGAGCTGTTTTTT.